Below, 20 T cell receptor beta chains from the same sample are listed, as sequenced in a study of beta chain features in type 1 diabetes. The whole isolated RNA underwent reverse transcription, so sequencing captured expressed TCRB transcripts. Libraries were prepared by immunoSEQ multiplex PCR; TCRdb keeps only in-frame clonotypes and omits some of them. Among about 350,000 clones, less than 20% were seen once, and the ten largest hold under 0.055%. The sample taken for sequencing was naive CD4+ T cells from blood. The source of these receptors is a woman under 30 in good health.

V and J are TRBV25-1 and TRBJ2-3; TRBD1 agrees at 7 bases. The CDR3 consists of 16 residues. V was pared by 2 bases and J by 0 bases, with 5 bases of the junction left unmatched. Germline V gene data show CDR1 as MGHDK and CDR2 as SYGVNS. In nucleotides, the CDR3 is TGTGCCAGCAGTGAACCCGGGACAGCTAGCACAGATACGCAGTATTTT. Translating gives CASSEPGTASTDTQYF.

The J gene is TRBJ1-4, the V gene TRBV30; a weak D match, TRBD1 (6 bases). The CDR3 is 15 amino acids. The ends were cut back, 2 bases at V and 0 bases at J, with 10 bases in the middle. The germline gives CDR1 GTSNPN, CDR2 SVGIG (reference sequence). Written as DNA, the CDR3 is TGTGCCTGGAGTAGGGGGGGCGCAACTAATGAAAAACTGTTTTTT. Protein sequence: CAWSRGGATNEKLFF. The whole variable domain, filled in from reference TRBV30 and TRBJ1-4, reads SQTIHQWPATLVQPVGSPLSLECTVEGTSNPNLYWYRQAAGRGLQLLFYSVGIGQISSEVPQNLSASRPQDRQFILSSKKLLLSDSGFYLCAWSRGGATNEKLFFGSGTQLSVL.

V gene TRBV30 combines with J gene TRBJ1-1, with a possible D match to TRBD1 (5 bases). The CDR3 loop spans 13 amino acids. The V and J ends lost 5 bases and 7 bases respectively, with 17 bases between them. Germline V gene lookup returns CDR1 GTSNPN and CDR2 SVGIG (reference sequence). This CDR3 is CAWATRRGVEAFF. CDR3 nucleotide sequence: TGTGCCTGGGCCACGAGGAGGGGAGTTGAAGCTTTCTTT.

J is TRBJ2-2 and V is TRBV2; D is unresolved. CDR1 is SNHLY, CDR2 FYNNEI, per germline. The CDR3 is 14 residues long. The V gene lost 10 bases and the J gene lost 1 base, with 13 bases spanning the gap. The CDR3 here is CATRINKNTGELFF. The CDR3 DNA reads TGTGCCACCCGCATTAACAAGAACACCGGGGAGCTGTTTTTT. Looking up the rest from reference TRBV2 and TRBJ2-2 gives the full variable domain: EPEVTQTPSHQVTQMGQEVILRCVPISNHLYFYWYRQILGQKVEFLVSFYNNEISEKSEIFDDQFSVERPDGSNFTLKIRSTKLEDSAMYFCATRINKNTGELFFGEGSRLTVL.

This clone came up once. The rearrangement uses TRBV7-9 and TRBJ2-7; 8 bases agree with TRBD2. Looked up from germline, CDR1 is SEHNR and CDR2 is FQNEAQ (reference sequence). V was pared by 0 bases and J by 3 bases, with 13 bases of the junction left unmatched. The length of the CDR3 is 18 residues. CDR3 region: CASSLAEAGGFFSYEQYF. The CDR3 bases are TGTGCCAGCAGCTTAGCGGAGGCGGGAGGATTTTTTAGCTACGAGCAGTACTTC. The full variable domain, in which reference TRBV7-9 and TRBJ2-7 provide the parts outside the CDR3, is DTGVSQNPRHKITKRGQNVTFRCDPISEHNRLYWYRQTLGQGPEFLTYFQNEAQLEKSRLLSDRFSAERPKGSFSTLEIQRTEQGDSAMYLCASSLAEAGGFFSYEQYFGPGTRLTVT.

V is TRBV6-1 and J is TRBJ2-7; D call uncertain. The CDR3 has 13 amino acids. The germline V gene has CDR1 MNHNS and CDR2 SASEGT. Trimming cost V 1 base and J 3 bases, with 7 bases left between them. The CDR3 DNA follows: TGTGCCAGCAGTGAAGGACACCGCTACGAGCAGTACTTC. It is translated as CASSEGHRYEQYF.

The CDR3 here is CAWSPGWKSGANVLTF. In nucleotides, the CDR3 is TGTGCCTGGAGTCCAGGGTGGAAATCTGGGGCCAACGTCCTGACTTTC. The chain carries TRBV30 and TRBJ2-6; D possibly corresponds to TRBD1 (5 bases). The CDR3 runs 16 residues. Trimming pared 2 bases from V and 1 base from J, leaving 12 bases between. The germline V gene has CDR1 GTSNPN and CDR2 SVGIG (reference sequence).

This clone has just a few counts. This chain links TRBV15 with TRBJ2-7, with 9 bases lining up with TRBD2. The CDR3 extends over 16 amino acids. The trim removed 0 bases at V and 5 bases at J, leaving 8 bases unmatched. Germline V lookup: CDR1 LNHNV, CDR2 YYDKDF (reference sequence). CDR3 sequence: CATSRESLAGSHEQYF. In DNA form, the CDR3 reads TGTGCCACCAGCAGAGAAAGCCTAGCGGGGTCCCACGAGCAGTACTTC.

The CDR3 region is CASTHRNRRETQYF. The CDR3 nucleotides are TGTGCCAGCACCCACAGGAACCGTCGAGAGACCCAGTACTTC. The chain carries TRBV7-2 and TRBJ2-5; a possible D gene is TRBD1 (5 bases). Per the germline V gene, CDR1 is SGHTA and CDR2 is FQGNSA. This CDR3 contains 14 residues. V was clipped by 7 bases and J by 4 bases, with 16 bases between them.

V gene TRBV10-3 combines with J gene TRBJ2-1; 7 nucleotides line up with TRBD2. Trimming at V came to 10 bases and at J to 7 bases, leaving 16 bases not matched to a gene. The CDR3 has 15 amino acids. CDR1 ENHRY and CDR2 SYGVKD come from the germline V gene. CDR3 loop: CATSRDYQSGNEQFF. CDR3 DNA sequence: TGTGCCACCTCCCGGGACTACCAATCAGGGAATGAGCAGTTCTTC.

The chain carries TRBV9 and TRBJ2-3; the D is unclear. CDR1 is SGDLS and CDR2 is YYNGEE in the germline V gene. Trimming cost V 0 bases and J 2 bases, with 10 bases left between them. This CDR3 has 15 residues. The chain's CDR3 is CASSVVQRPTDTQYF. Here the CDR3 DNA reads TGTGCCAGCAGCGTAGTCCAGCGCCCCACAGATACGCAGTATTTT.

The chain carries TRBV23-1 and TRBJ1-2; D not certain. TRBV23-1 is annotated as an ORF whose role is uncertain. This CDR3 spans 22 amino acids. V was shortened by 0 bases and J by 4 bases, with 33 bases between the two germline ends. The CDR3 region is CASSQSPRLGPGSSNSTYGYTF. CDR3 nucleotides: TGCGCCAGCAGTCAATCCCCAAGGCTAGGGCCGGGATCGTCTAACTCCACCTATGGCTACACCTTC.

The V call is TRBV7-9, the J call TRBJ2-5, with TRBD1 matching 9 bases. The trim removed 5 bases at V and 5 bases at J, leaving 6 bases unmatched. Germline V gene sequence: CDR1 SEHNR, CDR2 FQNEAQ (reference sequence). The CDR3 consists of 14 residues. As DNA, the CDR3 is TGTGCCAGCAGCACCTCCGGGACAGGGGAGACCCAGTACTTC. Residues: CASSTSGTGETQYF.

V is TRBV5-1 and J is TRBJ2-3, with a weak D call TRBD2 (6 bases). CDR3 length equals 16 residues. The V gene's germline CDR1 is SGHRS and CDR2 YFSETQ. V was cut by 3 bases and J by 5 bases, with 19 bases left in between. This CDR3 reads CASSSTPGLFGDTQYF. CDR3 nucleotide sequence: TGCGCCAGCAGCTCAACACCGGGACTCTTCGGAGATACGCAGTATTTT.

The genes are TRBV20-1 and TRBJ2-1; 9 bases are shared with TRBD1. Germline V gene lookup returns CDR1 DFQATT and CDR2 SNEGSKA (reference sequence). The CDR3 is 11 amino acids. DNA of the CDR3: TGCGGGACAGGGCGCTACAATGAGCAGTTCTTC. Translating gives CGTGRYNEQFF.

This sequence joins TRBV10-3 and TRBJ2-7, with TRBD2 identical over 11 bases. CDR1 and CDR2 (germline): ENHRY, SYGVKD. CDR3 size: 16 residues. The V segment lost 4 bases and the J segment 3 bases; nucleotides outside the gene matches: 8. The CDR3 DNA sequence: TGTGCCATCAGTGCTAGGGTAGCGGGAGGGATCTACGAGCAGTACTTC. Translated: CAISARVAGGIYEQYF.

This clone was detected only a few times. This chain connects TRBV4-1 to TRBJ2-5, with TRBD2 identical over 13 bases. Germline CDR1 reads MGHRA; CDR2 reads YSYEKL. The CDR3 has 16 residues. The V gene end was trimmed by 4 bases and the J gene end by 2 bases; junction bases not matched to a gene: 4. The CDR3 protein is CASSLTGLAGQETQYF. The CDR3 coding sequence is TGCGCCAGCAGCCTGACGGGACTAGCGGGGCAAGAGACCCAGTACTTC.

This chain connects TRBV5-1 to TRBJ1-1; D unclear. Germline V gene lookup returns CDR1 SGHRS and CDR2 YFSETQ. The CDR3 contains 14 residues. V was pared by 4 bases and J by 4 bases, with 14 bases between. CDR3 sequence (DNA): TGCGCCAGCAGCCCGGACGGAGGAGCCACTGAAGCTTTCTTT. Protein product: CASSPDGGATEAFF. Based on the CDR3 plus reference TRBV5-1 and TRBJ1-1, the full variable domain is KAGVTQTPRYLIKTRGQQVTLSCSPISGHRSVSWYQQTPGQGLQFLFEYFSETQRNKGNFPGRFSGRQFSNSRSEMNVSTLELGDSALYLCASSPDGGATEAFFGQGTRLTVV.

This chain connects TRBV30 to TRBJ2-1, with TRBD2 as a possible D gene (5 bases). Germline V CDR1 and CDR2: GTSNPN, SVGIG (reference sequence). Trimming removed 4 bases at V and 4 bases at J, with 17 bases between. This CDR3 has 15 amino acids. CDR3 sequence (DNA): TGTGCCTGGACCCTTAGAGGGTCCCCATACAATGAGCAGTTCTTC. This sequence encodes CAWTLRGSPYNEQFF.

This clone has only a few counts. The V and J genes are TRBV4-1 and TRBJ2-7; 9 bases match TRBD1. The CDR3 totals 13 residues. Germline trimming cut 4 bases from V and 7 bases from J; bases unmatched to any gene: 5. Germline-derived CDR1 and CDR2 are MGHRA and YSYEKL. The CDR3 loop reads CASSRGQGREQYF. CDR3 DNA: TGCGCCAGCAGCCGAGGACAGGGGCGTGAGCAGTACTTC.